Presented here are 22 T cell receptor beta chains from one specimen sequenced in a study of T cell responses to AZD1222 COVID-19 vaccine (dated by TCRdb to the early 2020s). Preparation of the library involved the immunoSEQ multiplex PCR assay. TCRdb took over this immuneACCESS table, retaining in-frame rearrangements with V and J assigned. Such tables are incomplete; in checked studies, under half of the missing clones stem from an unresolved V gene, and the remainder is unexplained. The sample table lists around 110,000 clones, 88% of them with a count of one. Approximately 9.6% of the sample goes to the ten largest clones. The intended sense of this specimen's time point label: baseline before first vaccination. The specimen was peripheral blood, collected on day 0 of AZD1222 vaccination. Every receptor here comes from an adult in good health.

The chain links TRBV30 to TRBJ2-3, with 9 bases fitting TRBD1. Trimming removed 1 base from V and 2 bases from J; junction bases left unmatched: 7. Germline lookup yields CDR1 GTSNPN and CDR2 SVGIG (reference sequence). CDR3 size: 16 residues. This chain's CDR3 is CAWSGRTGAFTDTQYF. CDR3 DNA: TGTGCCTGGAGTGGGAGGACAGGGGCCTTCACAGATACGCAGTATTTT.

The V and J genes are TRBV19 and TRBJ1-5; no definite D call. In germline, CDR1 is LNHDA, CDR2 SQIVND (reference sequence). This CDR3 has 17 residues. V was clipped by 6 bases and J by 0 bases, with 18 bases between them. CDR3 amino acids: CASSLTPAIPSNQPQHF. In DNA, the CDR3 is TGTGCCAGTAGCCTTACCCCGGCTATACCTAGCAATCAGCCCCAGCATTTT.

The V call is TRBV19, the J call TRBJ2-5; D might be TRBD1 (6 bases). Germline loops: CDR1 LNHDA, CDR2 SQIVND (reference sequence). V was clipped by 4 bases and J by 4 bases, with 10 bases between them. This CDR3 is built from 13 residues. The CDR3: CASSTNRVETQYF. The DNA for the CDR3 is TGTGCCAGTAGTACCAACAGGGTAGAGACCCAGTACTTC.

The rearrangement uses TRBV6-5 and TRBJ1-2, with 10 bases fitting TRBD1. Looked up from germline, CDR1 is MNHEY and CDR2 is SVGAGI. The CDR3 has 16 residues. Trimming cost V 0 bases and J 6 bases; bases outside gene matches: 7. The CDR3 bases are TGTGCCAGCAGTTACTCTTTTGGGACAGGGGTCGATGGCTACACCTTC. It is translated as CASSYSFGTGVDGYTF.

This clone is a singleton in its sample. J is TRBJ2-7 and V is TRBV7-3; 9 nucleotides line up with TRBD1. The CDR3 spans 14 residues. In germline, CDR1 is SGHTA, CDR2 FQGTGA. V trimming: 5 bases; J trimming: 2 bases; junction bases outside the gene matches: 4. This chain's CDR3 is CASSQGQGTYEQYF. The CDR3 DNA is TGTGCCAGCAGCCAAGGACAGGGGACCTACGAGCAGTACTTC.

The chain employs TRBV5-4 and TRBJ1-2; D perhaps matches TRBD1 (5 bases). V lost 0 bases, J lost 0 bases, and 12 bases lay in between. Germline assignment: CDR1 SGHNT and CDR2 YYREEE (reference sequence). This CDR3 region has 16 residues. Here the CDR3 DNA reads TGTGCCAGCAGCTTGGGCCGGGACTTGTCTAACTATGGCTACACCTTC. As protein: CASSLGRDLSNYGYTF.

The chain combines TRBV2 with TRBJ1-2; 7 nucleotides align to TRBD1. The CDR3 loop spans 13 amino acids. Germline CDR1 is SNHLY and CDR2 is FYNNEI. The V gene end was trimmed by 9 bases and the J gene end by 5 bases; junction bases not matched to a gene: 9. The CDR3 protein is CASTWTGGYGYTF. CDR3 nucleotide sequence: TGTGCCAGTACGTGGACAGGAGGTTATGGCTACACCTTC.

The chain carries TRBV19 and TRBJ2-5; D ambiguous. Per germline, CDR1 LNHDA and CDR2 SQIVND (reference sequence). CDR3 length equals 13 residues. V was trimmed by 3 bases and J by 0 bases, leaving 5 bases between them. The CDR3 bases are TGTGCCAGTAGTATTGTCTACCAAGAGACCCAGTACTTC. Amino acid sequence: CASSIVYQETQYF.

This sequence joins TRBV7-2 and TRBJ1-1; 7 bases fit TRBD1. The CDR3 loop spans 14 amino acids. Germline V lookup: CDR1 SGHTA, CDR2 FQGNSA. The J segment lost 12 bases and the V segment lost 1 base, leaving 11 bases of the junction unmatched. CDR3 DNA sequence: TGTGCCAGCAGCTTAGAGGGTCCAGGGGGTAAATCTTTCTTT. Its protein is CASSLEGPGGKSFF.

The J gene is TRBJ2-1, the V gene TRBV6-2 or TRBV6-3; D uncertain. Trimming cost V 6 bases and J 0 bases, with 12 bases left between them. Germline V gene data show CDR1 as MNHEY and CDR2 as SVGEGT. The CDR3 length is 15 residues. CDR3 in DNA: TGTGCCAGCAGCCCCGGAGATGGCTCCTACAATGAGCAGTTCTTC. This translates into CASSPGDGSYNEQFF.

V and J are TRBV2 and TRBJ2-2, with D possibly matching TRBD1 (6 bases). Between the trimmed V and J ends, which lost 4 bases and 4 bases, there was a span of 13 bases. Germline values: CDR1 SNHLY, CDR2 FYNNEI. The CDR3 has 15 residues. The DNA for the CDR3 is TGTGCCAGCAGTGCCGGGCAGGGGCGCACCGGGGAGCTGTTTTTT. Residues: CASSAGQGRTGELFF.

The chain carries TRBV5-1 and TRBJ1-1; 10 bases fit TRBD1. CDR3 length: 14 amino acids. With V trimmed by 5 bases and J by 3 bases, 4 bases remained unmatched. Germline CDR1 reads SGHRS; CDR2 reads YFSETQ. The DNA of the CDR3 is TGCGCCAGCAGTGGACAGGGGGGAGACACTGAAGCTTTCTTT. Amino acids: CASSGQGGDTEAFF.

The rearrangement joins TRBV7-9 to TRBJ2-2, with D possibly TRBD1 on 6 matching bases. V was clipped by 2 bases and J by 8 bases, with 9 bases between them. The germline gives CDR1 SEHNR, CDR2 FQNEAQ (reference sequence). The CDR3 runs to 13 residues. The CDR3 coding sequence is TGTGCCAGCAGCTTACAGGGGCATGGGGAGCTGTTTTTT. Amino acid sequence: CASSLQGHGELFF.

The chain employs TRBV2 and TRBJ1-4; TRBD1 matches 7 bases. The trim removed 4 bases at V and 0 bases at J, leaving 2 bases unmatched. The germline V gene encodes CDR1 SNHLY and CDR2 FYNNEI. There are 15 residues in the CDR3. This CDR3 reads CASSGQGPTNEKLFF. DNA for the CDR3: TGTGCCAGCAGTGGACAGGGCCCAACTAATGAAAAACTGTTTTTT.

The chain has TRBV6-2 or TRBV6-3 and TRBJ2-1; no clear D. V dropped 5 bases and J dropped 3 bases, with 8 bases sitting between them. Per the germline V gene, CDR1 is MNHEY and CDR2 is SVGEGT. CDR3 length: 13 amino acids. This CDR3 reads CASSTLRYNEQFF. The CDR3, as DNA: TGTGCCAGCAGTACTCTCCGCTACAATGAGCAGTTCTTC.

The chain couples TRBV6-5 to TRBJ1-4; no clear D. V dropped 6 bases and J dropped 7 bases, with 9 bases sitting between them. The CDR3 covers 12 residues. The germline gives CDR1 MNHEY, CDR2 SVGAGI. The CDR3 spells CASRLVGEKLFF. The CDR3, as DNA: TGTGCCAGCAGGCTCGTAGGTGAAAAACTGTTTTTT.

The chain links TRBV6-5 to TRBJ1-2; 10 positions agree with TRBD1. V shed 8 bases and J 3 bases; nucleotides not matched to a gene: 6. In germline, CDR1 is MNHEY, CDR2 SVGAGI. The CDR3 runs 14 residues. This chain's CDR3 is CASRRQGADYGYTF. The DNA of the CDR3 is TGTGCCAGCCGACGACAGGGGGCAGACTATGGCTACACCTTC.

The CDR3: CASSLGLYTDTQYF. CDR3 nucleotide sequence: TGTGCCAGCAGCCTGGGACTTTACACAGATACGCAGTATTTT. V is TRBV7-8 and J is TRBJ2-3, with a possible D match to TRBD2 (6 bases). This CDR3 is built from 14 residues. Germline V CDR1 and CDR2: SGHVS, FQNEAQ. V lost 5 bases to trimming and J lost 2 bases, with 11 bases between them.

The chain combines TRBV6-2 or TRBV6-3 with TRBJ1-2; no clear D gene. Per the germline V gene, CDR1 is MNHEY and CDR2 is SVGEGT. Trimming removed 5 bases from V and 5 bases from J, with 15 bases in between. The CDR3 is 14 residues long. CDR3 amino acids: CASSAQDTIYGYTF. DNA of the CDR3: TGTGCCAGCAGTGCCCAAGACACGATATATGGCTACACCTTC.

The V call is TRBV4-3, the J call TRBJ1-2; D is ambiguous. V dropped 0 bases and J dropped 8 bases, with 10 bases sitting between them. The CDR3 is 13 amino acids. Germline CDR1 is LGHNA and CDR2 is YSLEER. CDR3 protein: CASSQDIARGYTF. The CDR3 DNA reads as TGCGCCAGCAGCCAAGATATAGCCCGGGGCTACACCTTC.

The chain combines TRBV4-2 with TRBJ1-2; 9 bases are a match to TRBD1. V lost 0 bases to trimming and J lost 7 bases; unmatched junction nucleotides: 3. The CDR3 has 14 amino acids. Germline CDR1 and CDR2: LGHNA and YNFKEQ. CDR3 sequence: CASSQETGGGGYTF. The CDR3 DNA is TGTGCCAGCAGCCAAGAGACAGGGGGAGGTGGCTACACCTTC.

This chain joins TRBV3-1 (or the pseudogene TRBV3-2) and TRBJ2-5; D assignment may be TRBD1 or TRBD2 (5 bases each). The germline V gene encodes CDR1 LGHDT and CDR2 YNNKEL (reference sequence). Between the trimmed V and J ends, which lost 0 bases and 1 base, there was a span of 12 bases. The CDR3 runs to 16 residues. The CDR3 sequence is CASSQDPGAGQETQYF. For the CDR3, the DNA is TGTGCCAGCAGCCAAGATCCTGGGGCGGGCCAAGAGACCCAGTACTTC.